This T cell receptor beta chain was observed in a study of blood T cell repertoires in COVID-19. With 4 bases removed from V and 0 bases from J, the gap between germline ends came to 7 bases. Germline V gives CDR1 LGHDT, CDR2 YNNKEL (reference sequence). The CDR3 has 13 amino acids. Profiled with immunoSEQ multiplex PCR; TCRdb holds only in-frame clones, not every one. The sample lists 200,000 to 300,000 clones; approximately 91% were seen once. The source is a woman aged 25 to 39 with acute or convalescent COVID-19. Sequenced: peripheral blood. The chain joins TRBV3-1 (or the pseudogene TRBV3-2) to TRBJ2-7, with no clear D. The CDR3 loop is CASSPPNSYEQYF. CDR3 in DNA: TGTGCCAGCAGCCCTCCTAACTCCTACGAGCAGTACTTC.